A single sample is the source of the 27 T cell receptor beta chains below, sequenced in a study of T cell repertoires in cytomegalovirus infection. Their cognate antigens are unknown. One entry per CDR3 protein results from TCRdb running MiXCR on the reads. The repertoire consists of about 920,000 distinct CDR3 sequences, with roughly a third occurring once and the leading ten covering around an eighth. Source: cultured CD8+ T cells from PBMCs, taken from culture after CMV antigen stimulation. The receptors shown here come from a human donor in good health (CMV status not recorded). Some clones in this sample may be carry-over from other donors' samples.

This clonotype was detected many times. J is TRBJ2-1 and V is TRBV7-2; 7 bases are a match to TRBD1. Germline values: CDR1 SGHTA, CDR2 FQGNSA. This CDR3 contains 16 residues. The trim removed 6 bases at V and 0 bases at J, leaving 8 bases unmatched. DNA for the CDR3: TGTGCCAGCAGTCTACCGGGACAGTCCTCCTACAATGAGCAGTTCTTC. It yields the protein CASSLPGQSSYNEQFF.

This clonotype was observed a few times. This rearrangement joins TRBV25-1 to TRBJ1-1, with D unresolved. In germline, CDR1 is MGHDK, CDR2 SYGVNS. The CDR3 covers 17 residues. Trimming took off 2 bases at V and 8 bases at J, with 24 bases between the two ends. The CDR3 sequence: CASSEGRDDPRSPEAFF. The DNA of the CDR3 is TGTGCCAGCAGTGAAGGGAGGGATGATCCGCGGTCCCCCGAAGCTTTCTTT.

Details on this clonotype: One base away lies a much larger clone, so this may be a sequencing read error. V and J are TRBV6-1 and TRBJ2-3, with D maybe TRBD1 (6 bases). The CDR3 sequence is 13 residues long. Germline assignment: CDR1 MNHNS and CDR2 SASEGT. The V and J ends lost 5 bases and 2 bases respectively, with 8 bases between them. This CDR3 reads CASSWTVTDTQYF. The DNA of the CDR3 is TGTGCCAGCAGTTGGACAGTCACAGATACGCAGTATTTT.

V is TRBV7-9 and J is TRBJ2-1; the D gene is possibly TRBD1 (5 bases). The CDR3 is 14 amino acids. Germline CDR1 SEHNR, CDR2 FQNEAQ (reference sequence). The V gene lost 4 bases and the J gene lost 4 bases, with 11 bases spanning the gap. The CDR3 sequence: CASSSTTEYNEQFF. The CDR3 coding sequence is TGTGCCAGCAGCTCGACGACAGAGTACAATGAGCAGTTCTTC.

At least ten counts were recorded for this clonotype. The chain has TRBV28 and TRBJ1-2; 9 bases agree with TRBD1. The CDR3 has 15 amino acids. The junction had 6 bases not matched to a gene; V was cut back by 6 bases and J by 1 base. CDR1 and CDR2 (germline): MDHEN, SYDVKM. CDR3 bases: TGTGCCAGCAGCTCTCGGACAGGGGTTAACTATGGCTACACCTTC. Translating gives CASSSRTGVNYGYTF.

This clonotype was seen more than once but under ten times. The chain couples TRBV15 to TRBJ1-5, with 8 bases that match TRBD1. Germline CDR1 LNHNV, CDR2 YYDKDF (reference sequence). V gave up 5 bases and J gave up 1 base; unmatched junction bases: 1. This CDR3 has 14 amino acids. This chain's CDR3 is CATSRTGSNQPQHF. The CDR3 DNA reads as TGTGCCACCAGCCGGACAGGGAGCAATCAGCCCCAGCATTTT.

This clonotype came up a few times. The chain carries TRBV7-8 and TRBJ1-1; TRBD1 matches at 7 bases. This CDR3 is built from 18 residues. Germline CDR1 is SGHVS and CDR2 is FQNEAQ. Germline trimming cut 1 base from V and 2 bases from J; bases unmatched to any gene: 13. CDR3 DNA sequence: TGTGCCAGCAGCTTAGTATCCCAGGGGGAAAAGGTTAACACTGAAGCTTTCTTT. This encodes CASSLVSQGEKVNTEAFF.

The chain joins TRBV25-1 to TRBJ2-1; D unclear. V dropped 0 bases and J dropped 9 bases, with 3 bases sitting between them. CDR3 size: 11 residues. The germline gives CDR1 MGHDK, CDR2 SYGVNS. CDR3 in amino acids: CASSEYPEQFF. In DNA, the CDR3 is TGTGCCAGCAGTGAATATCCTGAGCAGTTCTTC.

The chain employs TRBV19 and TRBJ1-2; 8 nucleotides line up with TRBD1. The germline V gene has CDR1 LNHDA and CDR2 SQIVND (reference sequence). The CDR3 covers 14 residues. J was trimmed by 6 bases and V by 0 bases; bases with no gene match: 3. The DNA of the CDR3 is TGTGCCAGTAGTATAGAGACAGGGGCCCATGGCTACACCTTC. Translation gives CASSIETGAHGYTF.

In this sample, this clonotype turned up many times. This chain joins TRBV6-1 and TRBJ1-1, with D tentatively TRBD1 (6 bases). Trimming pared 2 bases from V and 4 bases from J, leaving 11 bases between. Germline lookup yields CDR1 MNHNS and CDR2 SASEGT. The CDR3 totals 14 residues. CDR3 DNA sequence: TGTGCCAGCAGTGAATGGTGGGGGCCCACTGAAGCTTTCTTT. This encodes CASSEWWGPTEAFF.

The count of this clonotype is one. Just one base apart from a much larger clone, this may be a read error. The J gene is TRBJ1-6, the V gene TRBV7-2, with 7 bases lining up with TRBD1. The J segment lost 9 bases and the V segment lost 6 bases, leaving 5 bases of the junction unmatched. This CDR3 region has 13 residues. Germline assignment: CDR1 SGHTA and CDR2 FQGNSA. Here the CDR3 reads CTSRPGGASPLHF. DNA for the CDR3: TGTACCAGCAGACCAGGGGGAGCTTCACCCCTCCACTTT.

The chain couples TRBV6-5 to TRBJ2-1; D remains unclear. This CDR3 is 13 amino acids long. The V gene lost 0 bases and the J gene lost 9 bases, with 9 bases spanning the gap. Germline V gives CDR1 MNHEY, CDR2 SVGAGI. DNA of the CDR3: TGTGCCAGCAGTTACTCGATTCGCGGTGAGCAGTTCTTC. Encoded protein: CASSYSIRGEQFF.

On this clonotype itself: A junction end diverges from the germline sequence, so it may reflect a read error. This chain connects TRBV20-1 to TRBJ2-7; 10 bases match TRBD1. Germline V gene sequence: CDR1 DFQATT, CDR2 SNEGSKA (reference sequence). The CDR3 has 12 amino acids. The CDR3 region has the DNA TGCAGTGCTAGGGGCGGGGACAGGGGTGGGTCCTTC. It codes for CSARGGDRGGSF.

Only a few counts were recorded for this clonotype. DNA of the CDR3: TGTGCCAGCAGCCCCCGCCGTGTGACAGGGCATCAAGATACGCAGTATTTT. The encoded protein is CASSPRRVTGHQDTQYF. V usage is TRBV27 and J usage is TRBJ2-3; 7 nucleotides align to TRBD1. V lost 6 bases, J lost 5 bases, and 17 bases stayed unmatched. CDR1 MNHEY and CDR2 SMNVEV come from the germline V gene (reference sequence). The CDR3 extends over 17 amino acids.

This clonotype was counted ten times or more. The V gene is TRBV7-8, the J gene TRBJ2-5; unclear D gene. The CDR3 loop spans 15 amino acids. Germline CDR1 and CDR2: SGHVS and FQNEAQ. Trimming shortened V by 1 base and J by 0 bases, and 9 bases separated the two germline ends. CDR3 bases: TGTGCCAGCAGCTTAGTCTTCAGGTACCAAGAGACCCAGTACTTC. The encoded protein is CASSLVFRYQETQYF.

The chain has TRBV6-1 and TRBJ1-5, with 7 bases that match TRBD1. This CDR3 is built from 17 residues. Trimming removed 6 bases from V and 9 bases from J; junction bases left unmatched: 20. In germline, CDR1 is MNHNS, CDR2 SASEGT. CDR3: CASSDNPGTVGQGPQHF. CDR3 in DNA: TGTGCCAGCAGCGATAACCCTGGGACAGTAGGGCAGGGGCCCCAGCATTTT.

This chain uses TRBV7-3 with TRBJ2-2; 8 bases align to TRBD1. CDR3 length equals 15 residues. Germline V gene data show CDR1 as SGHTA and CDR2 as FQGTGA. Germline trimming cut 6 bases from V and 6 bases from J; bases unmatched to any gene: 9. In DNA form, the CDR3 reads TGTGCCAGCAGGCCAACGGACAGGGCCGCCGGGGAGCTGTTTTTT. It specifies CASRPTDRAAGELFF.

V and J are TRBV20-1 and TRBJ2-1; a weak D match, TRBD1 (6 bases). The CDR3 consists of 14 residues. CDR1 is DFQATT, CDR2 SNEGSKA, per germline (reference sequence). Trimming left V 4 bases short and J 6 bases short, with 16 bases between. The DNA of the CDR3 is TGCAGTGCTATATTTTACAGGGTTTCCAATGAGCAGTTCTTC. Amino acids: CSAIFYRVSNEQFF.

The chain employs TRBV3-1 and TRBJ2-7, with D possibly being TRBD1 (5 bases). Per the germline V gene, CDR1 is LGHDT and CDR2 is YNNKEL (reference sequence). The CDR3 has 15 residues. The V and J ends lost 1 base and 4 bases respectively, with 14 bases between them. The DNA of the CDR3 is TGTGCCAGCAGCCAAGCCTTGGGCAGGGATTACGAGCAGTACTTC. This encodes CASSQALGRDYEQYF.

The gene calls are TRBV2 and TRBJ2-5, with TRBD2 matching over 8 bases. The CDR3 length is 15 residues. Germline V lookup: CDR1 SNHLY, CDR2 FYNNEI. The V segment lost 8 bases and the J segment 1 base; nucleotides outside the gene matches: 9. Written as DNA, the CDR3 is TGTGCCAGCGGTGGAGAAAGCGGGGGCCAAGAGACCCAGTACTTC. Residues: CASGGESGGQETQYF. Based on the CDR3 plus reference TRBV2 and TRBJ2-5, the full variable domain is EPEVTQTPSHQVTQMGQEVILRCVPISNHLYFYWYRQILGQKVEFLVSFYNNEISEKSEIFDDQFSVERPDGSNFTLKIRSTKLEDSAMYFCASGGESGGQETQYFGPGTRLLVL.

A few counts support this clonotype. The V gene is TRBV4-1, the J gene TRBJ1-5; D is unresolved. Germline V CDR1 and CDR2: MGHRA, YSYEKL. V lost 2 bases and J 6 bases, leaving 11 bases between the germline ends. CDR3 size: 14 residues. DNA of the CDR3: TGCGCCAGCAGCCAATCATTAGGGCCTCAGCCCCAGCATTTT. Protein: CASSQSLGPQPQHF.

The table lists this clonotype with a few counts. This sequence joins TRBV6-1 and TRBJ2-1; D is undetermined. This CDR3 contains 18 residues. Germline V CDR1 and CDR2: MNHNS, SASEGT. The V and J ends lost 2 bases and 7 bases respectively, with 24 bases between them. CDR3 protein: CASSEFRGGVNLVNEQFF. The CDR3 bases are TGTGCCAGCAGTGAATTTCGTGGTGGGGTCAACCTCGTGAATGAGCAGTTCTTC.

This clonotype was detected only a few times. This chain links TRBV4-1 with TRBJ2-7, with a weak D call TRBD1 (6 bases). The germline V and J ends were trimmed by 1 base and 4 bases, with 11 bases remaining between them. The CDR3 runs to 14 residues. The germline gives CDR1 MGHRA, CDR2 YSYEKL. The CDR3 sequence is CASSQAVQGYEQYF. DNA of the CDR3: TGCGCCAGCAGCCAAGCAGTACAGGGATACGAGCAGTACTTC.

There are a few counts of this clonotype. The chain recombines TRBV6-2 or TRBV6-3 with TRBJ1-6; 8 bases are a match to TRBD1. The CDR3 totals 17 residues. Unmatched junction bases numbered 13, after V lost 6 bases and J lost 6 bases. Germline CDR1 MNHEY, CDR2 SVGEGT. CDR3 sequence reads: CASSSAYRQGSNSPLHF. In DNA form, the CDR3 reads TGTGCCAGCAGCAGTGCCTACCGACAGGGGTCTAATTCACCCCTCCACTTT.

CDR3 nucleotide sequence: TGTGCCAGCAGCTTCGAGGGGTTGGACAATGAGCAGTTCTTC. Translated, it gives CASSFEGLDNEQFF. This rearrangement joins TRBV13 to TRBJ2-1; either TRBD1 or TRBD2 may fit D (5 bases each). V lost 3 bases, J lost 5 bases, and 11 bases lay in between. The CDR3 is 14 amino acids. Germline CDR1 is PRHDT and CDR2 is FYEKMQ (reference sequence).

The rearrangement joins TRBV12-3 or TRBV12-4 to TRBJ1-4; TRBD1 might be the D (5 bases). V was trimmed by 7 bases and J by 6 bases, leaving 18 bases between them. This CDR3 spans 15 amino acids. CDR3 region: CASTRVGRSDEKLFF. The CDR3 DNA follows: TGTGCCAGCACCAGAGTGGGGCGTTCCGATGAAAAACTGTTTTTT.

The sample holds a few counts of this clonotype. The rearrangement links TRBV20-1 to TRBJ2-3; 8 bases are a match to TRBD1. The germline V gene encodes CDR1 DFQATT and CDR2 SNEGSKA (reference sequence). The CDR3 is 18 amino acids. J was trimmed by 2 bases and V by 6 bases; bases with no gene match: 19. The CDR3 coding sequence is TGCAGTGCCCTGACAGGGGAGGCGTCGGATTATCACACAGATACGCAGTATTTT. Protein product: CSALTGEASDYHTDTQYF.